These 16 T cell receptor beta chains were all obtained from the same sample, sequenced in a study of cytomegalovirus exposure and HLA in healthy donors. The PCR employed 60 Vbeta primers together with 13 Jbeta primers. Libraries were prepared by immunoSEQ multiplex PCR; TCRdb keeps only in-frame clonotypes and omits some of them. The data show over 100,000 clones, 8.5% seen once. The sample was PBMCs. The receptor set was obtained from a man aged 40-50 years in good health and CMV-seronegative.

This clone was counted a few times. The chain is built from TRBV4-1 and TRBJ1-5, with 12 positions matching TRBD1. Per the germline V gene, CDR1 is MGHRA and CDR2 is YSYEKL. The ends lost 4 bases at V and 6 bases at J; junction bases unmatched: 7. This CDR3 has 16 amino acids. CDR3 DNA: TGCGCCAGCAGCCCGGGACAGGGGGCGCGGGGTCAGCCCCAGCATTTT. Its protein is CASSPGQGARGQPQHF.

This clone was picked up a small number of times. The chain recombines TRBV5-1 with TRBJ2-7; D perhaps matches TRBD1 (8 bases). Germline V lookup: CDR1 SGHRS, CDR2 YFSETQ. The CDR3 is made up of 16 amino acids. The V and J ends lost 3 bases and 4 bases respectively, with 20 bases between them. CDR3 protein: CASSSYWTGTTYEQYF. For the CDR3, the DNA is TGCGCCAGCAGCTCTTACTGGACAGGGACTACGTACGAGCAGTACTTC.

V is TRBV6-1 and J is TRBJ1-5; tentative D call: TRBD1 (6 bases). The CDR3 runs to 15 residues. The germline CDR1 and CDR2 sequences are MNHNS and SASEGT. V was trimmed by 0 bases and J by 5 bases, leaving 11 bases between them. The CDR3 DNA reads as TGTGCCAGCAGTGAAGCTAAGGGGGTGGATCAGCCCCAGCATTTT. Translating it yields CASSEAKGVDQPQHF.

V gene TRBV4-3 combines with J gene TRBJ2-5; 12 bases are shared with TRBD2. Germline V CDR1 and CDR2: LGHNA, YSLEER. The CDR3 is made up of 14 amino acids. Losses at the gene ends were 4 bases for V and 5 bases for J; bases not matched to a gene: 2. The CDR3 coding sequence is TGCGCCAGCAGCCTCGGGACTAGCGGGGAGACCCAGTACTTC. The encoded protein is CASSLGTSGETQYF.

This clone was seen only a few times. The CDR3 loop is CASRETGGAVNGYTF. The CDR3, as DNA: TGTGCCAGCAGAGAAACAGGGGGCGCGGTGAACGGCTACACCTTC. V and J are TRBV6-5 and TRBJ1-2; TRBD1 matches at 9 bases. With 6 bases clipped from V and 8 bases from J, the junction kept 13 bases outside the gene matches. CDR1 and CDR2 from the germline V gene are MNHEY and SVGAGI. This CDR3 contains 15 residues.

This clone was observed a handful of times. This chain uses TRBV5-6 with TRBJ1-2, with D uncertain. V was clipped by 2 bases and J by 4 bases, with 9 bases between them. Looked up from germline, CDR1 is SGHDT and CDR2 is YYEEEE. The CDR3 covers 13 residues. Here the CDR3 DNA reads TGTGCCAGCAGCTTTCTACGGGGCTATGGCTACACCTTC. It is translated as CASSFLRGYGYTF.

This clone has just a few counts. This chain links TRBV5-1 with TRBJ2-5, with unresolved D. V lost 3 bases to trimming and J lost 9 bases, with 9 bases between them. The CDR3 runs 11 residues. Germline V gene data show CDR1 as SGHRS and CDR2 as YFSETQ. The CDR3 DNA is TGCGCCAGCAGCTCTGACAAAGCCCAGTACTTC. Protein product: CASSSDKAQYF.

This clone has just one count. This chain joins TRBV7-9 and TRBJ1-2, with D unresolved. Between the trimmed V and J ends, which lost 5 bases and 6 bases, there was a span of 13 bases. This CDR3 comprises 13 residues. Looked up from germline, CDR1 is SEHNR and CDR2 is FQNEAQ (reference sequence). The DNA for the CDR3 is TGTGCCAGCAGCCCCCCTGTTCAGGATGGCTACACCTTC. This encodes CASSPPVQDGYTF.

J is TRBJ1-1 and V is TRBV6-1; TRBD1 is a possible D gene (5 bases). CDR3 length: 14 amino acids. Per germline, CDR1 MNHNS and CDR2 SASEGT. Trimming stripped 2 bases from V and 1 base from J, with 8 bases between. In DNA, the CDR3 is TGTGCCAGCAGTGAAATTGGACAGAACACTGAAGCTTTCTTT. Protein sequence: CASSEIGQNTEAFF.

This clone showed up just a few times. In nucleotides, the CDR3 is TGTGCCAGCAGCTTAGTCGGAGAGACCCAGTACTTC. Amino acids: CASSLVGETQYF. V is TRBV7-2 and J is TRBJ2-5, with D unclear. V gave up 1 base and J gave up 4 bases, with 4 bases separating them. CDR1 and CDR2 from the germline V gene are SGHTA and FQGNSA. The CDR3 covers 12 residues.

The genes are TRBV5-1 and TRBJ2-7; the match to TRBD2 covers 12 bases. This CDR3 is 16 amino acids long. Germline-derived CDR1 and CDR2 are SGHRS and YFSETQ. V trimming: 0 bases; J trimming: 4 bases; junction bases outside the gene matches: 5. The CDR3 coding sequence is TGCGCCAGCAGCTTGGGGACTAGCGGGGAACCGTACGAGCAGTACTTC. Its protein is CASSLGTSGEPYEQYF.

In its sample, this clone was seen a few times. This chain uses TRBV29-1 with TRBJ2-3; 10 bases line up with TRBD1. Unmatched junction bases numbered 4, after V lost 3 bases and J lost 1 base. CDR1 and CDR2 from the germline V gene are SQVTM and ANQGSEA. This CDR3 has 15 amino acids. CDR3 protein: CSVDVTGGGTDTQYF. In nucleotides, the CDR3 is TGCAGCGTTGACGTGACAGGGGGCGGCACAGATACGCAGTATTTT.

This clone showed up just a few times. This sequence joins TRBV4-2 and TRBJ2-1; 7 bases align to TRBD2. The CDR3 sequence is 16 residues long. Germline V gives CDR1 LGHNA, CDR2 YNFKEQ. Trimming at V came to 4 bases and at J to 0 bases, leaving 6 bases not matched to a gene. CDR3 sequence reads: CASSREGRSSYNEQFF. In DNA, the CDR3 is TGTGCCAGCAGCCGGGAGGGTAGAAGCTCCTACAATGAGCAGTTCTTC.

The CDR3 sequence: CASSLGAGTQYNEQFF. The CDR3 region has the DNA TGTGCCAGCAGCTTAGGGGCCGGGACACAATACAATGAGCAGTTCTTC. V gene TRBV7-2 combines with J gene TRBJ2-1, with a possible D match to TRBD1 (6 bases). This CDR3 contains 16 residues. Trimming cost V 1 base and J 4 bases, with 14 bases left between them. Germline CDR1 is SGHTA and CDR2 is FQGNSA.

The chain employs TRBV28 and TRBJ1-5; tentative D call: TRBD1 (6 bases). Trimming pared 0 bases from V and 1 base from J, leaving 7 bases between. CDR1 MDHEN and CDR2 SYDVKM come from the germline V gene. The CDR3 runs 15 residues. The CDR3 is CASSLWQGSNQPQHF. The CDR3 nucleotides are TGTGCCAGCAGTTTATGGCAGGGGAGCAATCAGCCCCAGCATTTT.

The chain has TRBV4-1 and TRBJ2-1; 10 bases align to TRBD2. The germline CDR1 and CDR2 sequences are MGHRA and YSYEKL. CDR3 length: 17 amino acids. V dropped 0 bases and J dropped 1; count of bases not matched to a gene: 3. CDR3 sequence reads: CASSQDGSGGSYNEQFF. The CDR3, as DNA: TGCGCCAGCAGCCAAGATGGTAGCGGGGGGTCCTACAATGAGCAGTTCTTC.